This T cell receptor (beta chain) comes out of a study of T cells in Graves' hyperthyroidism and ophthalmopathy. V was pared by 6 bases and J by 4 bases, with 7 bases of the junction left unmatched. Looked up from germline, CDR1 is DFQATT and CDR2 is SNEGSKA (reference sequence). The CDR3 runs 13 residues. This clonotype was recorded at least ten times. Amplified TCR beta CDR3 regions derived from RNA transcripts. An initial round of RT-PCR targeting the TCR CDR3 relied on the HTBI primer set. TCRdb reprocessed the multiplex PCR reads with MiXCR, giving one entry per CDR3 protein. This sample carries approximately 600,000 distinct CDR3 sequences, more than 13% of them seen once, and the ten largest clones take approximately 6.4%.

This receptor was obtained from a woman between 18 and 29 years old with Graves' ophthalmopathy. Sequenced sample: blood. The chain combines TRBV20-1 with TRBJ1-2; TRBD1 aligns across 8 bases. The CDR3 is CSAPGQDSYGYTF. CDR3 sequence (DNA): TGCAGTGCCCCGGGACAGGATAGCTATGGCTACACCTTC.